One T cell receptor (beta chain) is described in this entry. Trimming took off 5 bases at V and 5 bases at J, with 13 bases between the two ends. Germline assignment: CDR1 SEHNR and CDR2 FQNEAQ (reference sequence). The CDR3 spans 13 residues. These data originate in a study of shared clonotypes between healthy human individuals. Donors included only healthy HIV-negative adults lacking recent acute infections or vaccinations. Only in-frame clones appear in the TCRdb table, and some are missing; sequencing was by immunoSEQ multiplex PCR. The table has 450,000 to 500,000 clones, around 85% seen once. The chain couples TRBV7-9 to TRBJ2-7; D may match TRBD1 or TRBD2 (5 bases each). This sequence was found in a woman aged 40 to 50 in good health. Some clones in this sample may be carry-over from other donors' samples. The sequencing sample was made of PBMCs. The CDR3 is CASSTGTVNEQYF. CDR3 DNA: TGTGCCAGCAGCACCGGGACGGTCAACGAGCAGTACTTC.